The rows below give T cell receptor beta chains drawn from one sample of a study of CD8+CD57+ T cells in acquired aplastic anemia. TCRdb called the reads again in MiXCR, with one record for every CDR3 protein. The top ten clones hold about 2.9% of a sample with 150,000 to 200,000 distinct CDR3 sequences, approximately 44% of them seen once. Sequencing was done on a sample of sorted CD4+, CD8+, or CD8+CD57+ T cells (not recorded which) from PBMCs. The source of these receptors is a human donor with aplastic anemia. Each CDR3 is given with its conserved first and last residue. Each record gives: J gene, V gene, CDR3 protein.

>TRBJ2-4|TRBV24-1
CATSPRVKGNIQYF
>TRBJ2-7|TRBV27
CASRWDKPRSNYEQYF
>TRBJ1-6|TRBV2
CASSPGYDSPLHF
>TRBJ2-1|TRBV29-1
CSVESQYNEQFF
>TRBJ2-6|TRBV20-1
CSATGPNGGLTF
>TRBJ2-1|TRBV20-1
CSAPREGIGEQFF
>TRBJ1-1|TRBV9
CASSVATVNTEAFF
>TRBJ1-5|TRBV29-1
CSVETGGNQPQHF
>TRBJ1-6|TRBV6-1
CASSETLQGGYSPLHF
>TRBJ2-7|TRBV9
CASSAGPGQGTQGDF
>TRBJ1-2|TRBV5-4
CASRETGRLGYGYTF
>TRBJ1-1|TRBV25-1
CARVRFRLNTEAFF
>TRBJ2-7|TRBV10-2
CASSEFGGTYEQYF
>TRBJ2-5|TRBV6-5
CASSSGGPETQYF
>TRBJ1-3|TRBV2
CASSDATGRSGNTIYF
>TRBJ1-1|TRBV19
CASSYASANTEAFF
>TRBJ1-4|TRBV6-2/TRBV6-3
CASSLRLNEKLFF
>TRBJ2-3|TRBV2
CAIRGTTISDTQYF
>TRBJ2-1|TRBV6-2/TRBV6-3
CASSYTSGVLYNEQFF
>TRBJ1-6|TRBV10-3
CAISAGTGGSPLHF
>TRBJ2-2|TRBV2
CASSVMGHSTGELFF
>TRBJ2-7|TRBV14
CASSQAYLTYEQYF
>TRBJ2-2|TRBV12-3/TRBV12-4
CASSLGSGGRASGELFF
>TRBJ1-2|TRBV24-1
CATSRDSYGYTF
>TRBJ1-2|TRBV29-1
CSEGQGSGYTF
>TRBJ2-7|TRBV20-1
CSARRTGSSYEQYF
>TRBJ1-1|TRBV7-2
CASSPSGGNTEAFF
>TRBJ2-3|TRBV11-2
CASSLETSGASTDTQYF